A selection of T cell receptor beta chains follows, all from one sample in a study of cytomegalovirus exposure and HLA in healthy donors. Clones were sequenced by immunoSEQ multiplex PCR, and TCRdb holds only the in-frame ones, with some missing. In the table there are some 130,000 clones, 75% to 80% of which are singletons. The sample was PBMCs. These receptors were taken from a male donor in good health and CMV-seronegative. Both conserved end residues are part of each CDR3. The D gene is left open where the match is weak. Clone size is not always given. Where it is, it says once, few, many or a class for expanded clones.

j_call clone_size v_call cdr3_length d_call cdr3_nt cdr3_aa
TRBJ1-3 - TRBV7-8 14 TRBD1 TGTGCCAGCAGCGCACAGGGGTCTGGAAACACCATATATTTT CASSAQGSGNTIYF
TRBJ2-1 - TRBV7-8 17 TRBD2 TGTGCCAGCAGCCGGACTAGCGGGGGGCCTTCCTACAATGAGCAGTTCTTC CASSRTSGGPSYNEQFF
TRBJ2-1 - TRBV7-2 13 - TGTGCCAGCAGCCCGAGATACAGTTATGAGCAGTTCTTC CASSPRYSYEQFF
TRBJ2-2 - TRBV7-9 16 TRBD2 TGTGCCAGCAGCTTAGAACGGGGGGGGAACACCGGGGAGCTGTTTTTT CASSLERGGNTGELFF
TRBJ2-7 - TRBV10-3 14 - TGTGCCATCAGTGCCCAGGGCAGCGCCTACGAGCAGTACTTC CAISAQGSAYEQYF
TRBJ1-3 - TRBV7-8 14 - TGTGCCAGCAGCTTAGGGAGCTCTGGAAACACCATATATTTT CASSLGSSGNTIYF
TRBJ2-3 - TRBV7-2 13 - TGTGCCAGCAGCAACAGAGGGTCAGATACGCAGTATTTT CASSNRGSDTQYF
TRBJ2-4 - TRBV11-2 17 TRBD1 TGTGCCAGCAGCAGGAGAGAACAGGGGGGAGGAGGGGCCATTCAGTACTTC CASSRREQGGGGAIQYF
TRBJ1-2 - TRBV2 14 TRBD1 TGTGCCAGCAGTCCCGGGACAGGGGGCGTTGGCTACACCTTC CASSPGTGGVGYTF
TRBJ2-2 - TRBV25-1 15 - TGTGCCAGCAGTGAAAATATGGCATCCCCCGGGGAGCTGTTTTTT CASSENMASPGELFF
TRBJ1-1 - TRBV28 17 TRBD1 TGTGCCAGCAGAAGGGACAGGGGCCTTTCCCTGAACACTGAAGCTTTCTTT CASRRDRGLSLNTEAFF
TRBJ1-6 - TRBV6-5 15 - TGTGCCAGCAGTTACTCCCCCGTCGGTAATTCACCCCTCCACTTT CASSYSPVGNSPLHF
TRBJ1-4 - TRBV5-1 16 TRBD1 TGCGCCAGCAGCTCGCGTCCCGGGACAGGGCCAGAAAAACTGTTTTTT CASSSRPGTGPEKLFF
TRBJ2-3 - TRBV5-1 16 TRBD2 TGCGCCAGCAGCTACAACACAGCGGGGGGTACAGATACGCAGTATTTT CASSYNTAGGTDTQYF
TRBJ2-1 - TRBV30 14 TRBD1 TGTGCCTGGGATCGGGGACAGGGTTACAATGAGCAGTTCTTC CAWDRGQGYNEQFF
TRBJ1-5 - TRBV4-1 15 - TGCGCCAGCAGCCAAACGACAGATAGCAATCAGCCCCAGCATTTT CASSQTTDSNQPQHF
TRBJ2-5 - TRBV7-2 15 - TGTGCCAGCAGCTCCCCCGGAGGGTCCCAAGAGACCCAGTACTTC CASSSPGGSQETQYF
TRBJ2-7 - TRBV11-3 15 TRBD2 TGTGCCAGCAGCTTATCTAGCGGAACAACCTACGAGCAGTACTTC CASSLSSGTTYEQYF
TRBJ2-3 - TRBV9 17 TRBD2 TGTGCCAGCAGCCAGGGGCTAGCGGGGGGGATAACAGATACGCAGTATTTT CASSQGLAGGITDTQYF
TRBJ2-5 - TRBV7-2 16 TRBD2 TGTGCCAGCAGCTTAGCCAGCGGGGGTCTCCAAGAGACCCAGTACTTC CASSLASGGLQETQYF
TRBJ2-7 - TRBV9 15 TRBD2 TGTGCCAGCAGCTTGGGACTAGCGGACTCCTACGAGCAGTACTTC CASSLGLADSYEQYF
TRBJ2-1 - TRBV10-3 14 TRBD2 TGTGCCATCAGTGAACTAGCGGAGTACAATGAGCAGTTCTTC CAISELAEYNEQFF
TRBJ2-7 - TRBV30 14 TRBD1 TGTGCCTGGAGTTGGCCAGGGGGCTTTTTAGAGCAGTACTTC CAWSWPGGFLEQYF
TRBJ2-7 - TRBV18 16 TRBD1 TGTGCCAGCTCACCTGGTTCGGGGACAGGGGGCCTAGAGCAGTACTTC CASSPGSGTGGLEQYF
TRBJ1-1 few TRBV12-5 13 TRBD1 TGTGCTAGTGGTAAGGACAGGGGGCGTGAAGCTTTCTTT CASGKDRGREAFF
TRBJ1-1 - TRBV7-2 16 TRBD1 TGTGCCAGCAGCTTAGGGGGGGTGGGGCAGGGGGCGAGAGCTTTCTTT CASSLGGVGQGARAFF
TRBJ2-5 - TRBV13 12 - TGTGCCAGCAGCTTAAGCCGAGAGACCCAGTACTTC CASSLSRETQYF
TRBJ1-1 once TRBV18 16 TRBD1 TGTGCCAGCTCACCACCTAACTTCCGGGACAGGAACTGGGCTTTCTTT CASSPPNFRDRNWAFF
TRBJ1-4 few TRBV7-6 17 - TGTGCCAGCAGCTTAGTTGCGGGGGCGCGGATGGATGAAAAACTGTTTTTT CASSLVAGARMDEKLFF